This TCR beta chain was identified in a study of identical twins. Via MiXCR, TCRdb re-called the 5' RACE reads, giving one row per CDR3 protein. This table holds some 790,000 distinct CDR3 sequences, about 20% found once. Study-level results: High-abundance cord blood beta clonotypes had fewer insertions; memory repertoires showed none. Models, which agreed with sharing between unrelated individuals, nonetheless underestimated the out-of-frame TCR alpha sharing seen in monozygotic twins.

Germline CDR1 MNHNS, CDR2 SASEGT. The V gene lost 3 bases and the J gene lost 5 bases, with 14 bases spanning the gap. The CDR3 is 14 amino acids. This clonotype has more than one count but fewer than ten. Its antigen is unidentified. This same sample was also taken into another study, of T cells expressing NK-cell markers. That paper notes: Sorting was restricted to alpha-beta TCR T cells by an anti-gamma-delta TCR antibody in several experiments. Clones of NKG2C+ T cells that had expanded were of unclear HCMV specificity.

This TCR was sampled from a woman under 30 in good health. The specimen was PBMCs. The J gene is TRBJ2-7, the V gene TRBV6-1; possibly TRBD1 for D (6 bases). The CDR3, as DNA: TGTGCCAGCAGTGACACAGGGAATGGGGACGAGCAGTACTTC. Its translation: CASSDTGNGDEQYF.